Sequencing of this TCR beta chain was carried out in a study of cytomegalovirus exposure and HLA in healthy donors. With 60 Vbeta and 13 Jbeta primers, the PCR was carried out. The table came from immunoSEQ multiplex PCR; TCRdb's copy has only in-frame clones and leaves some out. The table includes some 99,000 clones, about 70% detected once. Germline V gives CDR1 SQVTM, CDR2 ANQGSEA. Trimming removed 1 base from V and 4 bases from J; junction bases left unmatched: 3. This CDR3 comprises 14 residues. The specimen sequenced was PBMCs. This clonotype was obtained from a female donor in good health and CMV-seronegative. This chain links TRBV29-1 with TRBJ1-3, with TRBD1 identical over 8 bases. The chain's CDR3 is CSVEVRGPGNTIYF. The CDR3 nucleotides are TGCAGCGTTGAAGTCAGGGGGCCCGGAAACACCATATATTTT.